This TCR beta chain was documented in a study of blood T cell repertoires in COVID-19 (dated by TCRdb to 2019 to 2021). Notes on the research overall: Samples covering the acute and convalescent phases of COVID-19 were provided by collaborators in the United States, Italy and Spain. The prospective study material was composed of cDNA or gDNA derived from T cells, B-cell-depleted T cells, or PBMCs. Subjects who had been exposed to COVID-19, were actively infected with it, or had recovered from it provided the deeply sampled blood TCRbeta repertoires that made up the dataset. The repertoires were made available in a free public database intended to serve as a resource for research on the immune response to SARS-CoV-2. The samples were drawn from two sources: the first 160 participants of the ongoing ImmuneRACE study, and about 1,300 subjects contributed by 6 global collaborators. The sample metadata nearly always contained a de-identified subject ID, COVID-19 status, age in years and sex. Where HLA class I and class II types were available, the types were taken from metadata supplied by the sample provider, not from assay-based typing.

With respect to this clone: Its binding antigen is unknown. No base-level quality is on record; no much larger clone is a single base apart.

One collaborating source in Seattle enrolled patients during active infection and followed them longitudinally through the course of disease. Each collaborating institution followed its own protocols to collect whole blood in K2EDTA tubes. For TCRbeta analysis, collaborators shipped samples as frozen whole blood, isolated PBMCs, or DNA extracted from either of those sample types. Summary of the overall study and its limitations: How much clinical and demographic metadata was included differed by source and by participant, and the metadata was provided uncurated.

Reading the germline V gene gives CDR1 MGHRA and CDR2 YSYEKL. V is pared back by 3 bases and J by 0 bases, with 6 bases lying between the germline termini. From cysteine to phenylalanine, the CDR3 is 15 amino acids long. Of all the DNA, just the CDR3 is kept, 45 bases in frame from base 1. The immunoSEQ Assay, a bias-controlled multiplex PCR, was used to amplify TCRbeta CDR3 regions from genomic DNA. Per the source publication's procedure: Nucleated cell counts per sample were estimated from amplification of reference gene primers within the assay. To quantify the absolute abundance of each unique TCRbeta CDR3 rearrangement, sequence reads were collapsed and filtered. For each sample, productive Simpson clonality was calculated as the square root of Simpson's diversity index over productive rearrangements. Not all clones reach the TCRdb copy of this immuneACCESS table, which keeps in-frame sequences only. Checked studies attribute under half of the gap to unresolved V genes and leave the rest unexplained. The DNA gave D and trimming, while V, J and clone size come from that table. A total of 440,000 or so clones appear in this sample, around nine tenths of them only once. The ten largest clonotypes hold less than 2% of the sample.

The source of this sequence is a woman aged 40 to 49 with COVID-19, enrolled during active disease. Material: peripheral blood. The chain employs TRBV4-1 and TRBJ2-6; TRBD2 is a weak D gene call, 5 bases matching. The nucleotides read TGCGCCAGCAGCCATGGAGGCTCTGGGGCCAACGTCCTGACTTTC. Its translation is CASSHGGSGANVLTF.